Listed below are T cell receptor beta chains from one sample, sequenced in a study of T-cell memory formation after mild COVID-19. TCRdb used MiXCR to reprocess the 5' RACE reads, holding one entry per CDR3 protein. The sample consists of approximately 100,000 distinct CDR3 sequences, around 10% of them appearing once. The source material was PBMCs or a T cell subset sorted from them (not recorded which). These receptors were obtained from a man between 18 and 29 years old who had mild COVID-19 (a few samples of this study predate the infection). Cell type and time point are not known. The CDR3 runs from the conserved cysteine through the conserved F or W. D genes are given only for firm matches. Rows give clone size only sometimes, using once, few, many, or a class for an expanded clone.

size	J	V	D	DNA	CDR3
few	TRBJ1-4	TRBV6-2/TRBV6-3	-	TGTGCCAGCAGTTACGGTCCGAAACTGTTTTTT	CASSYGPKLFF
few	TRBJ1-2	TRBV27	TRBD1	TGTGCCACCTCTCCCGGGACAGGCCTCTACTATGGCTACACCTTC	CATSPGTGLYYGYTF
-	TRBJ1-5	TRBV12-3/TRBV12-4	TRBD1	TGTGCCAGCAGTTTCGGGACAGTGGATCAGCCCCAGCATTTT	CASSFGTVDQPQHF
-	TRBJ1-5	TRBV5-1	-	TGCGCCAGCAGCCCGAACCCTGGTCGGGGTCACAATCAGCCCCAGCATTTT	CASSPNPGRGHNQPQHF
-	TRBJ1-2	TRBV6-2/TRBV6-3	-	TGTGCCAGCAGCTCGACAGCTACTAACTATGGCTACACCTTC	CASSSTATNYGYTF
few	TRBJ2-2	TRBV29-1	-	TGCAGCGTAGGAGAAACAGGGATCACCGGGGAGCTGTTTTTT	CSVGETGITGELFF
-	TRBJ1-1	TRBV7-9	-	TGTGCCAGCAGCTTATGGGCAGGGATGAACACTGAAGCTTTCTTT	CASSLWAGMNTEAFF
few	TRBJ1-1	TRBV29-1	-	TGCAGCGTTGAAGATCCTGCGGGGCGGGGGAACACTGAAGCTTTCTTT	CSVEDPAGRGNTEAFF
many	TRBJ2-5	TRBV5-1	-	TGCGCCAGCAGCCCGGAGGGGGGGCACCAAGAGACCCAGTACTTC	CASSPEGGHQETQYF
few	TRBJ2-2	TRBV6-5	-	TGTGCCAGCAGTTACCAGGGGATAACCGGGGAGCTGTTTTTT	CASSYQGITGELFF
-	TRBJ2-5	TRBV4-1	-	TGCGCCAGCAGTCCTTTTGGGGGGCCTCAAGAGACCCAGTACTTC	CASSPFGGPQETQYF
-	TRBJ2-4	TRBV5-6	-	TGTGCCAGCAGCCCGGGGGGCAGGGGCGAAAACATTCAGTACTTC	CASSPGGRGENIQYF
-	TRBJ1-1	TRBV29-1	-	TGCAGCGTTGCGGGGTGGAAAATGAACACTGAAGCTTTCTTT	CSVAGWKMNTEAFF
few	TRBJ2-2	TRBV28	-	TGTGCCAGCAGTTTAGGCGCTAGAGAAACCGGGGAGCTGTTTTTT	CASSLGARETGELFF
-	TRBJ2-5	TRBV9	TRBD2	TGTGCCAGCAGCCCCCGGGGTAGCGGGGGCCAAGAGACCCAGTACTTC	CASSPRGSGGQETQYF
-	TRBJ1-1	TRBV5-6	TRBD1	TGTGCCAGCAGCCTGGACGTAGCGACAGGGGGAACTGAAGCTTTCTTT	CASSLDVATGGTEAFF
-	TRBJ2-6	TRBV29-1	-	TGCAGCGTTGGGGCAGGAACCATCTCTGGGGCCAACGTCCTGACTTTC	CSVGAGTISGANVLTF
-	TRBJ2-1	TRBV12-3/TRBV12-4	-	TGTGCCAGCTCAAGGACAGTCAAGGATGAGCAGTTCTTC	CASSRTVKDEQFF
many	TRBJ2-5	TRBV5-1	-	TGCGCCAGCAGCCTGGAGGGCGGTTCTCAAGAGACCCAGTACTTC	CASSLEGGSQETQYF
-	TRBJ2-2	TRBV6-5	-	TGTGCCAGTAGTAAGGAGGAACCGAACACCGGGGAGCTGTTTTTT	CASSKEEPNTGELFF
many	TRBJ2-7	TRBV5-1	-	TGCGCCAGCAGCGGAGTGGGGGTCGCCCTACACGAGCAGTACTTC	CASSGVGVALHEQYF
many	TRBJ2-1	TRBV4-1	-	TGCGCCAGCAGCCAAGGGGCGGGCGAGCAGTTCTTC	CASSQGAGEQFF
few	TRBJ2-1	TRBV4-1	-	TGCGCCAGCAGCCAAGATTGGAGGGGGCCGATTTACAATGAGCAGTTCTTC	CASSQDWRGPIYNEQFF
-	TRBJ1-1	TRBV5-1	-	TGCGCCAGCAGCTCGAGGACACTAAACACTGAAGCTTTCTTT	CASSSRTLNTEAFF
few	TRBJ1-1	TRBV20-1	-	TGCAGTGCTAGAGATCGCGGGGGATCTGCTGAAGCTTTCTTT	CSARDRGGSAEAFF
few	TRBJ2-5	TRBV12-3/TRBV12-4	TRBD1	TGTGCCAGCAGTTTAGCGTACGACAGGGGTGAGACCCAGTACTTC	CASSLAYDRGETQYF
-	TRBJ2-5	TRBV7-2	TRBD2	TGTGCCAGCAGCTTATGGCTAGCGGGGGGAAAAGAGACCCAGTACTTC	CASSLWLAGGKETQYF
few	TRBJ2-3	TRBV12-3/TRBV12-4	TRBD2	TGTGCCAGCAGTCTAGCCAAATTAGCGGGGGGGGACACAGATACGCAGTATTTT	CASSLAKLAGGDTDTQYF
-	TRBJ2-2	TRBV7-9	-	TGTGCCAGCAGACCTGCAATGAACACCGGGGAGCTGTTTTTT	CASRPAMNTGELFF
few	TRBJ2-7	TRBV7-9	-	TGTGCCAGCAGCTTAGCCGAAGACAGATCCTTCTCCTACGAGCAGTACTTC	CASSLAEDRSFSYEQYF
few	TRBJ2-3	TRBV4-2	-	TGTGCCAGCAGCCAAGAACGAGGGCCCGGAGATACGCAGTATTTT	CASSQERGPGDTQYF
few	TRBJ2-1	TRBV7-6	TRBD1	TGTGCCAGCACCATGACAGGGGCGGGGGAGCAGTTCTTC	CASTMTGAGEQFF
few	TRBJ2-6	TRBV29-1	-	TGCAGCGTTCCCCACTCCACTCCAGTGCCCTCTGGGGCCAACGTCCTGACTTTC	CSVPHSTPVPSGANVLTF
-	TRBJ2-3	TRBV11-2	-	TGTGCCAGCAGCTTAGTGCCGGCCGCAGATACGCAGTATTTT	CASSLVPAADTQYF
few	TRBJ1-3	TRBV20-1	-	TGCAGTGCTAGACCGGGTTTTGGAAACACCATATATTTT	CSARPGFGNTIYF
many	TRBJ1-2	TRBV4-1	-	TGCGCCAGCAGCCACGAAGGGGGAAGCTATGGCTACACCTTC	CASSHEGGSYGYTF
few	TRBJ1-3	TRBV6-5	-	TGTGCCAGCAGTTACTCGGAAGGGAGTGACACCATATATTTT	CASSYSEGSDTIYF
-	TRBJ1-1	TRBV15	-	TGTGCCACCAGCAGAGATGGGGCCCAGAAAGATTACACTGAAGCTTTCTTT	CATSRDGAQKDYTEAFF
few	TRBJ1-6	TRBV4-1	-	TGCGCCAGCAGCCATGCCGACTGGAATAATTCACCCCTCCACTTT	CASSHADWNNSPLHF
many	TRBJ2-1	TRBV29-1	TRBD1	TGCAGCGTTGACTCAACAGGGGTTAACAATGAGCAGTTCTTC	CSVDSTGVNNEQFF
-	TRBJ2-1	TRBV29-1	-	TGCAGCGTTTCCGCCTACAATGAGCAGTTCTTC	CSVSAYNEQFF
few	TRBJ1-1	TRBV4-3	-	TGCGCCAGCAGCCATTCAGCTAACACTGAAGCTTTCTTT	CASSHSANTEAFF
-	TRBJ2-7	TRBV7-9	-	TGTGCCAGCAGTGACGGTGACGAGCAGTACTTC	CASSDGDEQYF
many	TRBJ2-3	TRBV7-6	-	TGTGCCAGCAGCGTTAGCGCGGGGTCAGATACGCAGTATTTT	CASSVSAGSDTQYF
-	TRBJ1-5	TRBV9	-	TGTGCCAGCAGCGTAGGGACGGTGAATCAGCCCCAGCATTTT	CASSVGTVNQPQHF
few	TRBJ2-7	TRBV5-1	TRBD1	TGCGCCAGCAGCTTGGGAGGGGACAGGGGTTGGTACTTC	CASSLGGDRGWYF
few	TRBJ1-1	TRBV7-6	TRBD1	TGTGCCAGCAGCTTAGAGGCAGGGGGCCTGAACACTGAAGCTTTCTTT	CASSLEAGGLNTEAFF
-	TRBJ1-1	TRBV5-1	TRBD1	TGCGCCAGCAGGGGGACAGGGGGTAACGCTGAAGCTTTCTTT	CASRGTGGNAEAFF
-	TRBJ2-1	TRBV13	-	TGTGCCAGCAGCGCAAAGACCGGATACAATGAGCAGTTCTTC	CASSAKTGYNEQFF
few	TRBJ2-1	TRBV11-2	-	TGTGCCAGCAGCCCTAGTCCCTACAATGAGCAGTTCTTC	CASSPSPYNEQFF
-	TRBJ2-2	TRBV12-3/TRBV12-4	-	TGTGCCAGCAGTTTCCTCCTCTCTCACCCGAACACCGGGGAGCTGTTTTTT	CASSFLLSHPNTGELFF
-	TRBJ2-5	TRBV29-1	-	TGCAGCGTTGGGACTTTCCAAGAGACCCAGTACTTC	CSVGTFQETQYF
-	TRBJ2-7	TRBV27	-	TGTGCCAGCAGTTTGGGACTGTTTTACGAGCAGTACTTC	CASSLGLFYEQYF
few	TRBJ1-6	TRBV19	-	TGTGCCAGTAGTATGGGGGACGCGAGCTCCTATAATTCACCCCTCCACTTT	CASSMGDASSYNSPLHF
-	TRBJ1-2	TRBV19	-	TGTGCCAGTATCGGTTCGGGGGGGAAGTATGGCTACACCTTC	CASIGSGGKYGYTF